The clone carrying this T cell receptor beta chain has just a few counts. This sample was included in a study of spatial heterogeneity in lung cancer. About the study: The count of detected beta-chain sequences consistently exceeded that of alpha-chain sequences. Mean representation of each unique TCR and UMI combination in the raw reads exceeded nine occurrences.

The CDR3 is made up of 13 amino acids. Germline V lookup: CDR1 MNHEY, CDR2 SVGEGT. The V gene lost 6 bases and the J gene lost 1 base, with 8 bases spanning the gap. All TCR cDNA molecules were individually tagged with a unique molecular identifier. TCRdb called the 5' RACE reads again in MiXCR, with one record for every CDR3 protein. The profile covers approximately 21,000 distinct CDR3 sequences, with under 4% appearing a single time and around 26% taken by the ten largest. Time point noted: sample taken at primary tumor resection. Whole RNA from tumor, nontumor lung or frozen PBMC was sequenced unsorted. Samples came from 60 to 75 TRACERx patients with untreated early-stage lung cancer.

This chain joins TRBV6-2 or TRBV6-3 and TRBJ2-3; D ambiguous. Specimen: PBMCs, collected at surgery. This TCR came from a female donor with early-stage non-small cell lung cancer. The CDR3 DNA follows: TGTGCCAGCAGGGAGAGCGGCACAGATACGCAGTATTTT. It translates to CASRESGTDTQYF.